This T cell receptor beta chain was sequenced for a study of blood T cell repertoires in COVID-19. Overall study context: PBMCs, B-cell-depleted T cells, or T cells were the source of the cDNA or gDNA that made up the material.

Germline CDR1 and CDR2: MGHRA and YSYEKL. The V segment lost 4 bases and the J segment 10 bases; nucleotides outside the gene matches: 8. This CDR3 has 15 residues. Generated by immunoSEQ multiplex PCR, the TCRdb table keeps only in-frame clones and is missing some. The sample records 250,000 to 350,000 clones, roughly 80% being singletons. The chain recombines TRBV4-1 with TRBJ1-6; 9 nucleotides align to TRBD1. The sequenced sample consisted of peripheral blood. The TCR originated in a woman aged 50 to 65 with active or convalescent COVID-19. The CDR3 here is CASSPQGQGVSPLHF. Here the CDR3 DNA reads TGCGCCAGCAGCCCACAGGGACAGGGCGTATCACCCCTCCACTTT.